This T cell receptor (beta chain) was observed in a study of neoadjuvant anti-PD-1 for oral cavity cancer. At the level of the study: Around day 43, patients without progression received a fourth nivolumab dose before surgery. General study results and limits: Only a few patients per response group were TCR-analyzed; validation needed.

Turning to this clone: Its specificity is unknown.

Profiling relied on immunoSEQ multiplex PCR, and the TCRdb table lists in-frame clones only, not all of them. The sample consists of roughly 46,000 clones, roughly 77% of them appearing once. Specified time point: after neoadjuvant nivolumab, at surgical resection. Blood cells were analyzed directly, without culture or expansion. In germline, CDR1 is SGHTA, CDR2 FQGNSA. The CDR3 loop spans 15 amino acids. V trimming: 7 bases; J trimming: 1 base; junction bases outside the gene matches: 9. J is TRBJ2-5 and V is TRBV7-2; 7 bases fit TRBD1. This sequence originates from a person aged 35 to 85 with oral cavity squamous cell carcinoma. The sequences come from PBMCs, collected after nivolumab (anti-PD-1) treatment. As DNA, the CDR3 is TGTGCCAGCACTCTAGTAGACAGGGCCCAAGAGACCCAGTACTTC. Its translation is CASTLVDRAQETQYF.